This passage covers 3 T cell receptor beta chains from one sample sequenced in a study of T cell clonality in common variable immunodeficiency (dated by TCRdb to 2014 to 2015). Study-wide conclusions, independent of this receptor: CVID TCRbeta sequences reportedly showed fewer deletions and N-nucleotide insertions and lacked highly modified clones with 13 or more V deletions.

The antigens for these receptors are not known. The method was the immunoSEQ multiplex PCR assay. Entries here come from immuneACCESS through TCRdb and include only in-frame sequences with V and J called. Some clones fail to appear in such tables; in the studies checked, an unresolved V gene covers under half of the shortfall, and the cause of the remainder is unknown. The table for this sample lists around 24,000 clones, none of them counted only once. The ten largest account for nearly 25% of the sample. Source material: peripheral blood mononuclear cells. The receptor set was obtained from a human donor with common variable immunodeficiency.

The sample holds many counts of this clone. With the read ending 3 residues before the CDR3 end, the germline J gene is used to fill in that end. The V call is TRBV18, the J call TRBJ2-3; 9 positions agree with TRBD2. Germline V gene sequence: CDR1 KGHSH, CDR2 LQKENI. J gave up 0 bases and V 5 bases, and 3 bases lay outside the gene matches. CDR3 length: 15 residues. The CDR3 DNA, read in part, is TGTGCCAGCTCAGCTAGCGGGAAAAGCACAGATACG. It yields the protein CASSASGKSTDT. The whole CDR3 sequence reads CASSASGKSTDTQYF.

This clone has ten or more counts. The read ends 3 residues before the CDR3 terminus; that terminus is restored from the germline J gene. This chain uses TRBV5-6 with TRBJ2-7; D remains unclear. Trimming took off 4 bases at V and 6 bases at J, with 17 bases between the two ends. CDR1 SGHDT and CDR2 YYEEEE come from the germline V gene. The CDR3 is 14 residues long. The CDR3 protein is CASSNTGNYAEQYF. The sequenced CDR3 bases are TGTGCCAGCAGCAACACCGGCAACTACGCCGAG.

This clone was detected many times. CDR3 amino acids: CASSFGGTEGSPLHF. The CDR3 DNA, read in part, is TGTGCCAGCAGCTTCGGCGGGACAGAAGGGTCACCC. The chain couples TRBV7-9 to TRBJ1-6; 7 nucleotides match TRBD1. Read coverage stops 3 residues before the CDR3 terminus; the germline J gene supplies the remainder. The length of the CDR3 is 15 residues. The V and J ends lost 3 bases and 10 bases, in that order; junction bases with no gene match: 9. The V gene's germline CDR1 is SEHNR and CDR2 FQNEAQ (reference sequence).